The entry below describes one TCR beta chain. The length of the CDR3 is 15 residues. V lost 0 bases and J lost 2, with 5 bases in between. Germline V gene sequence: CDR1 WNHNN, CDR2 SYGVQD (reference sequence). Authors' methods: Amplification from reference gene primers served as the basis for estimated nucleated cell counts. Measured with immunoSEQ multiplex PCR; TCRdb has only the in-frame clones, and not every one. Clone size and V and J calls were adopted from that table, with D and trimming inferred from the DNA. The sample holds about 230,000 clones; under 90% are singletons and the top ten take roughly 10%. Seattle patients were enrolled while actively infected and followed longitudinally. These data originate in a study of blood T cell repertoires in COVID-19. In the study overall: COVID-19 samples from acute and convalescent phases originated in the United States, Italy and Spain.

This chain connects TRBV10-1 to TRBJ2-6, with D uncertain. The receptor was derived from a man aged 45 to 65 with COVID-19, enrolled during active disease. Sequenced material: peripheral blood. CDR3 amino acids: CASSESGPGANVLTF. For the CDR3, the DNA is TGCGCCAGCAGTGAGTCTGGGCCTGGGGCCAACGTCCTGACTTTC.